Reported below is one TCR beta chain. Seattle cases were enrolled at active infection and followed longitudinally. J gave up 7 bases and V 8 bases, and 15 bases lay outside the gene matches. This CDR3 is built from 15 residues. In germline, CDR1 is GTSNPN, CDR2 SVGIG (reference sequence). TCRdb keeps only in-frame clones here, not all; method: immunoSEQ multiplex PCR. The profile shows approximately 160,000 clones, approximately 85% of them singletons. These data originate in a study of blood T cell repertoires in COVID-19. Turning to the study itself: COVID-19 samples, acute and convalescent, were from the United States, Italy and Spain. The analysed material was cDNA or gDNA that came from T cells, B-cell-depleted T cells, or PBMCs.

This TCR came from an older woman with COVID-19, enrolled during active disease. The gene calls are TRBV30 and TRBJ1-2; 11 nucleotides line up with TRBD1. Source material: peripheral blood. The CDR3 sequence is CAGRGTGQGGPGYTF. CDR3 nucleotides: TGTGCCGGGCGCGGCACGGGACAGGGGGGACCTGGCTACACCTTC.